The rows below give T cell receptor beta chains drawn from one sample of a study of T cells in Graves' hyperthyroidism and ophthalmopathy. Each CDR3 protein is one row after TCRdb ran MiXCR on the multiplex PCR reads. Of 400,000 to 600,000 distinct CDR3 sequences in the sample, less than 25% are singletons; the top ten hold 26%. The sample consisted of blood. Receptors were obtained from a man aged 18 to 30 with Graves' hyperthyroidism. Both conserved end residues are part of each CDR3. Each record gives: D gene, V gene, clone size, J gene, CDR3 protein, CDR3 DNA. A D gene is named only where the DNA matches it firmly. Size tells how often a clone was seen (once, few, many) or the class of an expanded clone, and some rows leave it out.

D: .
V: TRBV5-1
size: .
J: TRBJ2-7
CDR3: CASRATGRDEQYF
DNA: TGCGCCAGCAGAGCCACAGGGCGGGACGAGCAGTACTTC

D: TRBD1
V: TRBV2
size: many
J: TRBJ1-2
CDR3: CASISDRGPGGYTF
DNA: TGTGCCAGCATTAGCGACAGGGGGCCGGGTGGCTACACCTTC

D: .
V: TRBV20-1
size: many
J: TRBJ1-2
CDR3: CSARAMGAYGYTF
DNA: TGCAGTGCTAGAGCAATGGGGGCTTATGGCTACACCTTC

D: .
V: TRBV5-1
size: many
J: TRBJ2-7
CDR3: CASSLPAATYEQYF
DNA: TGCGCCAGCAGCCTCCCGGCAGCGACCTACGAGCAGTACTTC

D: TRBD1
V: TRBV9
size: many
J: TRBJ1-1
CDR3: CASSLRQGPGDTEAFF
DNA: TGTGCCAGCAGCCTCCGACAGGGGCCCGGGGACACTGAAGCTTTCTTT

D: .
V: TRBV6-2/TRBV6-3
size: .
J: TRBJ1-2
CDR3: CASSTWASEKDYGYTF
DNA: TGTGCCAGCAGCACTTGGGCCAGCGAGAAGGACTATGGCTACACCTTC

D: .
V: TRBV27
size: many
J: TRBJ1-1
CDR3: CASSLTGTEAFF
DNA: TGTGCCAGCAGTTTGACGGGAACTGAAGCTTTCTTT

D: .
V: TRBV19
size: .
J: TRBJ2-1
CDR3: CASSIRPLAGYGYNEQFF
DNA: TGTGCCAGTAGTATACGCCCCCTGGCAGGGTACGGGTACAATGAGCAGTTCTTC

D: .
V: TRBV27
size: many
J: TRBJ2-4
CDR3: CASSTLYSEGANIQYF
DNA: TGTGCCAGCAGTACACTTTACTCGGAGGGGGCCAACATTCAGTACTTC

D: .
V: TRBV6-5
size: many
J: TRBJ1-1
CDR3: CASSYDLEAFF
DNA: TGTGCCAGCAGTTACGATTTGGAAGCTTTCTTT

D: .
V: TRBV20-1
size: many
J: TRBJ1-1
CDR3: CSARDPRTGGAMNTEAFF
DNA: TGCAGTGCTAGAGATCCCCGAACCGGCGGTGCTATGAACACTGAAGCTTTCTTT

D: .
V: TRBV28
size: .
J: TRBJ2-5
CDR3: CASSPTISQETQYF
DNA: TGTGCCAGCAGTCCCACAATATCCCAAGAGACCCAGTACTTC

D: TRBD1
V: TRBV20-1
size: once
J: TRBJ1-5
CDR3: CSAGTGTNQPQHF
DNA: TGCAGTGCTGGGACAGGGACCAATCAGCCCCAGCATTTT

D: .
V: TRBV9
size: many
J: TRBJ1-1
CDR3: CASSGGPRDTEAFF
DNA: TGTGCCAGCAGCGGCGGACCTAGGGACACTGAAGCTTTCTTT

D: TRBD2
V: TRBV2
size: .
J: TRBJ2-7
CDR3: CASSAFIAGENYEQYF
DNA: TGTGCCAGCAGTGCATTCATAGCGGGGGAGAACTACGAGCAGTACTTC

D: .
V: TRBV6-1
size: many
J: TRBJ1-5
CDR3: CASSVFRVSQPQHF
DNA: TGTGCCAGCAGTGTATTCAGGGTGAGTCAGCCCCAGCATTTT

D: .
V: TRBV14
size: many
J: TRBJ2-5
CDR3: CASSQRGRRETQYF
DNA: TGTGCCAGCAGCCAAAGGGGCCGTAGGGAGACCCAGTACTTC

D: TRBD1
V: TRBV12-3/TRBV12-4
size: few
J: TRBJ2-2
CDR3: CASSLGGAGELCF
DNA: TGTGCCAGCAGTCTAGGGGGCGCCGGGGAGCTGTGTTTT

D: TRBD1
V: TRBV29-1
size: many
J: TRBJ1-1
CDR3: CSAFTGGSSEAFF
DNA: TGCAGCGCCTTCACAGGGGGCAGTTCTGAAGCTTTCTTT

D: .
V: TRBV20-1
size: .
J: TRBJ2-7
CDR3: CSAGPGETLYEQYF
DNA: TGCAGTGCTGGGCCGGGGGAGACCCTCTACGAGCAGTACTTC

D: .
V: TRBV10-1
size: many
J: TRBJ2-7
CDR3: CASSVQGRVSYEQYF
DNA: TGCGCCAGCAGTGTCCAGGGTAGGGTCTCCTACGAGCAGTACTTC

D: .
V: TRBV5-5
size: many
J: TRBJ1-1
CDR3: CASSLAVATTEAFF
DNA: TGTGCCAGCAGCTTGGCGGTAGCAACCACTGAAGCTTTCTTT

D: .
V: TRBV18
size: few
J: TRBJ2-7
CDR3: CASSPQDSYEQYF
DNA: TGTGCCAGCTCACCACAGGACTCCTACGAGCAGTACTTC

D: .
V: TRBV5-1
size: .
J: TRBJ1-2
CDR3: CASSLETDPYGYTF
DNA: TGCGCCAGCAGCCTCGAGACGGACCCCTATGGCTACACCTTC

D: TRBD1
V: TRBV20-1
size: many
J: TRBJ2-7
CDR3: CSARDGGTGSYEQYF
DNA: TGCAGTGCTAGAGATGGAGGGACAGGCTCCTACGAGCAGTACTTC

D: .
V: TRBV11-1
size: many
J: TRBJ1-1
CDR3: CASSPKGQLGRTEAFF
DNA: TGTGCCAGCAGCCCCAAGGGGCAACTCGGTCGCACTGAAGCTTTCTTT

D: .
V: TRBV13
size: .
J: TRBJ1-6
CDR3: CASSLRTAANSPLHF
DNA: TGTGCCAGCAGCTTAAGAACTGCTGCTAATTCACCCCTCCACTTT

D: .
V: TRBV25-1
size: .
J: TRBJ1-1
CDR3: CASSEAHRLGEAFF
DNA: TGTGCCAGCAGTGAGGCCCACAGGCTCGGGGAAGCTTTCTTT

D: .
V: TRBV2
size: many
J: TRBJ1-1
CDR3: CASSAGEAFF
DNA: TGTGCCAGCAGTGCCGGCGAAGCTTTCTTT

D: TRBD1
V: TRBV12-3/TRBV12-4
size: few
J: TRBJ1-5
CDR3: CASSRGQGAGQPQHF
DNA: TGTGCCAGCAGTAGGGGACAGGGGGCAGGTCAGCCCCAGCATTTT

D: TRBD2
V: TRBV15
size: .
J: TRBJ2-7
CDR3: CATRTSGTYEQYF
DNA: TGTGCCACCAGGACTAGCGGGACCTACGAGCAGTACTTC

D: TRBD1
V: TRBV10-3
size: .
J: TRBJ2-7
CDR3: CAISGRDRGDEQYF
DNA: TGTGCCATCAGTGGCCGGGACAGGGGAGACGAGCAGTACTTC

D: .
V: TRBV6-1
size: .
J: TRBJ1-1
CDR3: CASSPARDTEAFF
DNA: TGTGCCAGCAGTCCTGCCAGGGACACTGAAGCTTTCTTT

D: .
V: TRBV20-1
size: .
J: TRBJ2-7
CDR3: CSIVTDHDQYF
DNA: TGCAGTATTGTCACGGATCACGATCAGTACTTC

D: TRBD1
V: TRBV6-2/TRBV6-3
size: many
J: TRBJ2-5
CDR3: CASSYRGQGEETQYF
DNA: TGTGCCAGCAGTTACCGAGGACAGGGGGAAGAGACCCAGTACTTC

D: TRBD1
V: TRBV5-6
size: many
J: TRBJ2-4
CDR3: CASSLVTGLAKNIQYF
DNA: TGTGCCAGCAGCTTGGTGACAGGGCTAGCCAAAAACATTCAGTACTTC

D: TRBD1
V: TRBV7-9
size: .
J: TRBJ2-2
CDR3: CASLLTGGTGELFF
DNA: TGTGCCAGCCTCTTGACAGGGGGGACCGGGGAGCTGTTTTTT

D: .
V: TRBV10-3
size: many
J: TRBJ2-2
CDR3: CATAHAGPNTGELFF
DNA: TGTGCCACCGCGCACGCAGGTCCGAACACCGGGGAGCTGTTTTTT

D: TRBD2
V: TRBV11-2
size: many
J: TRBJ2-5
CDR3: CASSLGTSGGETQYF
DNA: TGTGCCAGCAGCTTAGGGACTAGCGGTGGAGAGACCCAGTACTTC

D: TRBD1
V: TRBV5-1
size: many
J: TRBJ1-5
CDR3: CASSLEGQGDQPQHF
DNA: TGCGCCAGCAGCTTGGAGGGACAGGGTGACCAGCCCCAGCATTTT

D: .
V: TRBV10-3
size: .
J: TRBJ1-6
CDR3: CAISGGANSPLHF
DNA: TGTGCCATCAGTGGGGGTGCTAATTCACCCCTCCACTTT